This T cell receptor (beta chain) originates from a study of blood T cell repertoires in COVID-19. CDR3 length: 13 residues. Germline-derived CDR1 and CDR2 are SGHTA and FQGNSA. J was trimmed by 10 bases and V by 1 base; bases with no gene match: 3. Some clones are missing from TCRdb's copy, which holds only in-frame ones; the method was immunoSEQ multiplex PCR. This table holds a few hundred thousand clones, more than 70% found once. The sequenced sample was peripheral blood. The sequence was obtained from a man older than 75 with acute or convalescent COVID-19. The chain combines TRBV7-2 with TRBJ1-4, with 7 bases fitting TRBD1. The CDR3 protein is CASSLDPGGKLFF. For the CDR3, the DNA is TGTGCCAGCAGCTTAGATCCAGGGGGAAAACTGTTTTTT.